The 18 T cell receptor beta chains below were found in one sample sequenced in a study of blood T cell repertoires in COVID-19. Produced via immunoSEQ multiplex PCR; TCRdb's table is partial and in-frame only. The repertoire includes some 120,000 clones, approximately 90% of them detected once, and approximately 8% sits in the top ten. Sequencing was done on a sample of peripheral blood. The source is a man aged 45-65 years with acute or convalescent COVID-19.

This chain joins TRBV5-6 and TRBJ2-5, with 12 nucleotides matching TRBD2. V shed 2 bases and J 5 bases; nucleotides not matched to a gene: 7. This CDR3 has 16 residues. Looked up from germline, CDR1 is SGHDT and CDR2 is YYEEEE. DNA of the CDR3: TGTGCCAGCAGCTTACCTAGCGGGAGGGTATCGGAGACCCAGTACTTC. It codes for CASSLPSGRVSETQYF. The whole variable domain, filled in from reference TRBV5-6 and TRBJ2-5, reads DAGVTQSPTHLIKTRGQQVTLRCSPKSGHDTVSWYQQALGQGPQFIFQYYEEEERQRGNFPDRFSGHQFPNYSSELNVNALLLGDSALYLCASSLPSGRVSETQYFGPGTRLLVL.

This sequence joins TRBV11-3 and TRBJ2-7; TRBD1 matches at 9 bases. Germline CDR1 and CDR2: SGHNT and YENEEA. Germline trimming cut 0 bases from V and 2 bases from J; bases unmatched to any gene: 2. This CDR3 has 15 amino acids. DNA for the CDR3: TGTGCCAGCAGCTTAGACGGACAGGGGCCCTACGAGCAGTACTTC. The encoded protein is CASSLDGQGPYEQYF.

CDR3 amino acids: CASSPLREAGTDTQYF. The CDR3 DNA follows: TGTGCCAGCTCACCACTTAGGGAGGCCGGCACAGATACGCAGTATTTT. The V and J genes are TRBV18 and TRBJ2-3; tentative D call: TRBD2 (6 bases). Germline CDR1 reads KGHSH; CDR2 reads LQKENI. Trimming removed 1 base at V and 1 base at J, with 12 bases between. This CDR3 contains 16 residues.

The CDR3 protein is CASSLSDNSGNTIYF. Here the CDR3 DNA reads TGTGCCAGCAGCTTGTCAGACAACTCTGGAAACACCATATATTTT. This rearrangement joins TRBV7-6 to TRBJ1-3; D uncertain. The CDR3 contains 15 residues. The germline gives CDR1 SGHVS, CDR2 FNYEAQ. With 3 bases removed from V and 0 bases from J, the gap between germline ends came to 9 bases.

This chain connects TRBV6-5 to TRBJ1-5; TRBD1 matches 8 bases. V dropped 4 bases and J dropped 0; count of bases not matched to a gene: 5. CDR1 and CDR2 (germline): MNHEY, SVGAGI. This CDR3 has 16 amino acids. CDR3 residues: CASSSRQGNSNQPQHF. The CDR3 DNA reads TGTGCCAGCAGTTCTCGACAGGGGAATAGCAATCAGCCCCAGCATTTT.

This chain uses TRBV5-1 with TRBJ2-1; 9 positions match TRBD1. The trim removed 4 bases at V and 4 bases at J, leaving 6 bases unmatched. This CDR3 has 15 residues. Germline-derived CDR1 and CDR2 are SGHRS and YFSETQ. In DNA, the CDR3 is TGCGCCAGCAGCGGAAGGACAGGGGAATACAATGAGCAGTTCTTC. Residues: CASSGRTGEYNEQFF. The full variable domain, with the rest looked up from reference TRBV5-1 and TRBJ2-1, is KAGVTQTPRYLIKTRGQQVTLSCSPISGHRSVSWYQQTPGQGLQFLFEYFSETQRNKGNFPGRFSGRQFSNSRSEMNVSTLELGDSALYLCASSGRTGEYNEQFFGPGTRLTVL.

CDR3 sequence: CASSLETGRSPLHF. CDR3 sequence (DNA): TGTGCCAGCAGCTTAGAGACAGGGCGATCACCCCTCCACTTT. The chain combines TRBV7-9 with TRBJ1-6; 7 nucleotides match TRBD1. Trimming removed 1 base from V and 10 bases from J; junction bases left unmatched: 4. Germline V gives CDR1 SEHNR, CDR2 FQNEAQ (reference sequence). CDR3 size: 14 residues.

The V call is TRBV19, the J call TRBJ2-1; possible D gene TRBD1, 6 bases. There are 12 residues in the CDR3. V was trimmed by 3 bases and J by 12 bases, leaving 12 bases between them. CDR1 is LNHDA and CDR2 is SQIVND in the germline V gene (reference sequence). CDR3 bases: TGTGCCAGTAGTATGCGGACAGCGGTGCAGTTCTTC. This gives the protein CASSMRTAVQFF. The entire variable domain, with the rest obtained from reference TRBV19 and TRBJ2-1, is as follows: DGGITQSPKYLFRKEGQNVTLSCEQNLNHDAMYWYRQDPGQGLRLIYYSQIVNDFQKGDIAEGYSVSREKKESFPLTVTSAQKNPTAFYLCASSMRTAVQFFGPGTRLTVL.

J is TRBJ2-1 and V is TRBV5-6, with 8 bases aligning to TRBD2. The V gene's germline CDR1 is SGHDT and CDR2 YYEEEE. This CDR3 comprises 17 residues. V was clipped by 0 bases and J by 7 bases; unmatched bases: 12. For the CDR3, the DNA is TGTGCCAGCAGCTTGGCCGGGAGCGGGAGAACTTTGAATGAGCAGTTCTTC. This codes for CASSLAGSGRTLNEQFF.

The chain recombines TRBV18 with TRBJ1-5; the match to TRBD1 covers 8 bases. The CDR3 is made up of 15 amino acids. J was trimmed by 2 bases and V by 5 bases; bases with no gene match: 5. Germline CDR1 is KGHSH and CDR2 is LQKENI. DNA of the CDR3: TGTGCCAGCTCAACGGACAGGGCTCGCAATCAGCCCCAGCATTTT. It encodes CASSTDRARNQPQHF.

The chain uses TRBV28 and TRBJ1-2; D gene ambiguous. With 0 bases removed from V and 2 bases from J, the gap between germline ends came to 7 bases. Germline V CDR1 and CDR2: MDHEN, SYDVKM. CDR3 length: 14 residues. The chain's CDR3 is CASSLWQFNYGYTF. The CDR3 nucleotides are TGTGCCAGCAGTTTATGGCAGTTCAACTATGGCTACACCTTC.

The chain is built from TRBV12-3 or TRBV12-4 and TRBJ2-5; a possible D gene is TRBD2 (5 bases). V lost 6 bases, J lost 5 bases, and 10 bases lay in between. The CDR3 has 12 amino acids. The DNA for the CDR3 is TGTGCCAGCAGGGGAGTCGGGGAGACCCAGTACTTC. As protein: CASRGVGETQYF.

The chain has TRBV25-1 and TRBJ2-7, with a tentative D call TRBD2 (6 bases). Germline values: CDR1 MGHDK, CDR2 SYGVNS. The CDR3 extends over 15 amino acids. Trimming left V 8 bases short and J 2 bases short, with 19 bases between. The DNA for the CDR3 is TGTGCCAGCGAAGAAGAAGCGGGCACAACCTACGAGCAGTACTTC. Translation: CASEEEAGTTYEQYF.

CDR3 nucleotide sequence: TGTGCCAGTAGTATAGCACAGGGGGCCCTGAATCAGCCCCAGCATTTT. Protein product: CASSIAQGALNQPQHF. The rearrangement links TRBV19 to TRBJ1-5; TRBD1 matches 9 bases. The germline V gene has CDR1 LNHDA and CDR2 SQIVND (reference sequence). V shed 1 base, J shed 4 bases, and the junction held 5 bases outside the gene matches. The CDR3 loop spans 16 amino acids. Full variable domain (outside the CDR3, taken from reference TRBV19 and TRBJ1-5): DGGITQSPKYLFRKEGQNVTLSCEQNLNHDAMYWYRQDPGQGLRLIYYSQIVNDFQKGDIAEGYSVSREKKESFPLTVTSAQKNPTAFYLCASSIAQGALNQPQHFGDGTRLSIL.

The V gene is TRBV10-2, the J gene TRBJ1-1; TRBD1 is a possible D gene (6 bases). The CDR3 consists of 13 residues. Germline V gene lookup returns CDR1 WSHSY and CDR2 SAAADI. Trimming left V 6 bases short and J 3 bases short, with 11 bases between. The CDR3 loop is CASRHRVDTEAFF. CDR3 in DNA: TGCGCCAGCAGACACAGGGTTGACACTGAAGCTTTCTTT.

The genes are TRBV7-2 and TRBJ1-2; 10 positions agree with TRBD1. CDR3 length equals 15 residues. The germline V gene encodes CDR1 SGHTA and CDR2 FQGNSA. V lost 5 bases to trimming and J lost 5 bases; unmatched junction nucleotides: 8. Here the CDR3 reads CASSKGTGEGYGYTF. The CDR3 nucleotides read TGTGCCAGCAGCAAAGGGACAGGGGAAGGGTATGGCTACACCTTC.

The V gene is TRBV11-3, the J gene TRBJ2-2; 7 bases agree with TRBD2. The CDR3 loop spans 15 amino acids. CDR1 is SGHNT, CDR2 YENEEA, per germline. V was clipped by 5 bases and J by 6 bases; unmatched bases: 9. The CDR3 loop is CASSEWGGLAGELFF. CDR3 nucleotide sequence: TGTGCCAGCAGCGAGTGGGGGGGACTGGCCGGGGAGCTGTTTTTT.

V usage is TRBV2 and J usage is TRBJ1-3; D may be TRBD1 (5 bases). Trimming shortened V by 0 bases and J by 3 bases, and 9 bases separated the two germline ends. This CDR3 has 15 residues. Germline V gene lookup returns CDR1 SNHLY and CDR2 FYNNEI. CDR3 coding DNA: TGTGCCAGCAGTGAAGCGAAAAGGGGTGGAAACACCATATATTTT. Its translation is CASSEAKRGGNTIYF.